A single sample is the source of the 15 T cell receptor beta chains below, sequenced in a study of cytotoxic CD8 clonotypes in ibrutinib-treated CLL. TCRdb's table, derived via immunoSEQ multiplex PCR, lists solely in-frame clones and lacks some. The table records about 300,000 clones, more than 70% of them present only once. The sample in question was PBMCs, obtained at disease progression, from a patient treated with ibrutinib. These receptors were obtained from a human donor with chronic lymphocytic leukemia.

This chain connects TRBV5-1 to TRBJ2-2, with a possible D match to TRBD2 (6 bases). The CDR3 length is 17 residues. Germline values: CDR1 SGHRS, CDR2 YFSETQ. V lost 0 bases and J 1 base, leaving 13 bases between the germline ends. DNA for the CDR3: TGCGCCAGCAGCTTGGCGGCGGGACCGCTGAACACCGGGGAGCTGTTTTTT. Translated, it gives CASSLAAGPLNTGELFF.

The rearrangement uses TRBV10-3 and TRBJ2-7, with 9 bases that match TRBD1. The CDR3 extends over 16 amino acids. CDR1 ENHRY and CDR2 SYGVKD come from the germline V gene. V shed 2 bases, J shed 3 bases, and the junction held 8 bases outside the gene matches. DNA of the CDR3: TGTGCCATCAGTGAGGCCCCGGGACAGGGTATCTACGAGCAGTACTTC. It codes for CAISEAPGQGIYEQYF.

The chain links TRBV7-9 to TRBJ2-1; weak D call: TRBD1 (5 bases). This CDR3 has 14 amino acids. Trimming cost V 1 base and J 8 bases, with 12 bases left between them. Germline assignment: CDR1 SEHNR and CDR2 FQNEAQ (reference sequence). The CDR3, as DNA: TGTGCCAGCAGCTTAGACCCCAGGGTCTATGAGCAGTTCTTC. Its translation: CASSLDPRVYEQFF.

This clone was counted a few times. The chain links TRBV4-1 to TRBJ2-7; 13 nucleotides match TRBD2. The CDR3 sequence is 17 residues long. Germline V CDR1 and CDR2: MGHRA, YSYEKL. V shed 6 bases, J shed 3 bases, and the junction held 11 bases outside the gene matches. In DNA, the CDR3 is TGCGCCAGCAGTCCCGGGACTAGCGGGATATCCCGCTACGAGCAGTACTTC. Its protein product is CASSPGTSGISRYEQYF.

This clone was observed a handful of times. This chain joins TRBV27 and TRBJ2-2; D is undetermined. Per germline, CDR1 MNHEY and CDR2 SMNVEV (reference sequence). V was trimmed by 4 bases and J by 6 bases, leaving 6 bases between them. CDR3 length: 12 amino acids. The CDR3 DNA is TGTGCCAGCAGTTACCCGGCCGGGGAGCTGTTTTTT. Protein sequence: CASSYPAGELFF.

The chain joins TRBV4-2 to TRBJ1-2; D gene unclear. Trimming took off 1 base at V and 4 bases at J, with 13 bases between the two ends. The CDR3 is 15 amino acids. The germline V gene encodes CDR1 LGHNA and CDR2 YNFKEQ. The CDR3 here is CASSQGFGSAYGYTF. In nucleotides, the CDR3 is TGTGCCAGCAGCCAAGGTTTCGGGTCGGCCTATGGCTACACCTTC.

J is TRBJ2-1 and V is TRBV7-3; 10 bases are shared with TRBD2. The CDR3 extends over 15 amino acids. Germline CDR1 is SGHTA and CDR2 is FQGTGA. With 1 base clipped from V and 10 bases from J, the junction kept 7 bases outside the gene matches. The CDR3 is CASSLSLAGDPEQFF. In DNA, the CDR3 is TGTGCCAGCAGCTTAAGTCTAGCGGGGGACCCAGAGCAGTTCTTC.

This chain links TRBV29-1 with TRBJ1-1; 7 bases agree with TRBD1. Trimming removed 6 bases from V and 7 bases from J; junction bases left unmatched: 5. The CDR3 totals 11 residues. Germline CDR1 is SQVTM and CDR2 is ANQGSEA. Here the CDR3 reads CSVVQGVEAFF. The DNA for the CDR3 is TGCAGCGTAGTTCAGGGGGTTGAAGCTTTCTTT.

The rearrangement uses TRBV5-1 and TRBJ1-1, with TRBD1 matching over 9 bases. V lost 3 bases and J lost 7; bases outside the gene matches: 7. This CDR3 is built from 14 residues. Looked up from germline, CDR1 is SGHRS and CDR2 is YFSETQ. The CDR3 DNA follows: TGCGCCAGCAGCTGGCTGGGGACAGGGATTGAAGCTTTCTTT. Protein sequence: CASSWLGTGIEAFF.

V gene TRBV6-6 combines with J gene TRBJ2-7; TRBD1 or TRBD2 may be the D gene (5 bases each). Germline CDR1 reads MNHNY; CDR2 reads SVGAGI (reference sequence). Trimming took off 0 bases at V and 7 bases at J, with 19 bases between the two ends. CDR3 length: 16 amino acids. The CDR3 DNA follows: TGTGCCAGCAGTTACTCGAACCTCCAGGGAGCAGAGGAGCAGTACTTC. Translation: CASSYSNLQGAEEQYF.

The CDR3 loop is CASSWGGDEKLFF. The CDR3 DNA reads TGTGCCAGCTCATGGGGAGGTGATGAAAAACTGTTTTTT. V usage is TRBV18 and J usage is TRBJ1-4; D ambiguous. Germline V lookup: CDR1 KGHSH, CDR2 LQKENI. Trimming stripped 5 bases from V and 6 bases from J, with 10 bases between. This CDR3 comprises 13 residues.

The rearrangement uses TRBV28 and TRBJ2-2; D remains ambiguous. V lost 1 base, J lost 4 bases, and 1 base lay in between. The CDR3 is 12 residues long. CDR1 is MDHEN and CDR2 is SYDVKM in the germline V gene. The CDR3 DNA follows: TGTGCCAGCAGTTTATCCACCGGGGAGCTGTTTTTT. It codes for CASSLSTGELFF.

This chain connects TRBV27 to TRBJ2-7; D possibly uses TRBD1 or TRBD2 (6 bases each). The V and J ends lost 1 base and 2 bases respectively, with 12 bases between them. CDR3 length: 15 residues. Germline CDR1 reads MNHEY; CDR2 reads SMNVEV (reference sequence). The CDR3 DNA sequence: TGTGCCAGCAGTTTATACGGGGGCCTCGCCTACGAGCAGTACTTC. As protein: CASSLYGGLAYEQYF.

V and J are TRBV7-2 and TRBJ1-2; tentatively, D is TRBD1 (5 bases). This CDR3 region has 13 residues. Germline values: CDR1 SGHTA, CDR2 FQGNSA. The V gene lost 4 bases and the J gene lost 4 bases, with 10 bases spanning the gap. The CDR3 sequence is CASSSPGPYGYTF. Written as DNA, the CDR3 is TGTGCCAGCAGCTCCCCGGGACCCTATGGCTACACCTTC.

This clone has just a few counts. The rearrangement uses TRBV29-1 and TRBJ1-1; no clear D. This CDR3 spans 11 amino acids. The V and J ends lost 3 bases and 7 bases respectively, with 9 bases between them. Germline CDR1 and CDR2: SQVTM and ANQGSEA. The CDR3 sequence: CSVEGQLEAFF. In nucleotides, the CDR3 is TGCAGCGTTGAGGGTCAGCTTGAAGCTTTCTTT.